This T cell receptor beta chain was observed in a study of blood T cell repertoires in COVID-19. Turning to the study itself: Nucleic acid was either cDNA or gDNA, and it came from T cells, B-cell-depleted T cells, or PBMCs.

Original data processing: Scientists estimated how many nucleated cells there were by amplifying reference gene primers. TCRdb's copy holds only in-frame clones and misses some; the assay was immunoSEQ multiplex PCR. V and J calls and clone size are copied from that table; D and trimming were computed from the DNA. The table shows more than 200,000 clones, with around 86% occurring only once. Enrollees, roughly 18 to 89 years old, lived in 24 US areas. CDR3 length: 15 residues. The V gene's germline CDR1 is LGHNA and CDR2 YNFKEQ. V was cut by 1 base and J by 2 bases, with 8 bases left in between. The source is a woman between 50 and 59 years old who had recovered from COVID-19. Sequencing was done on a sample of PBMCs or T cells enriched from blood (not recorded which). V usage is TRBV4-2 and J usage is TRBJ2-2; D call uncertain. CDR3 in DNA: TGTGCCAGCAGCCAAGTTAATGTAAACACCGGGGAGCTGTTTTTT. This sequence encodes CASSQVNVNTGELFF.